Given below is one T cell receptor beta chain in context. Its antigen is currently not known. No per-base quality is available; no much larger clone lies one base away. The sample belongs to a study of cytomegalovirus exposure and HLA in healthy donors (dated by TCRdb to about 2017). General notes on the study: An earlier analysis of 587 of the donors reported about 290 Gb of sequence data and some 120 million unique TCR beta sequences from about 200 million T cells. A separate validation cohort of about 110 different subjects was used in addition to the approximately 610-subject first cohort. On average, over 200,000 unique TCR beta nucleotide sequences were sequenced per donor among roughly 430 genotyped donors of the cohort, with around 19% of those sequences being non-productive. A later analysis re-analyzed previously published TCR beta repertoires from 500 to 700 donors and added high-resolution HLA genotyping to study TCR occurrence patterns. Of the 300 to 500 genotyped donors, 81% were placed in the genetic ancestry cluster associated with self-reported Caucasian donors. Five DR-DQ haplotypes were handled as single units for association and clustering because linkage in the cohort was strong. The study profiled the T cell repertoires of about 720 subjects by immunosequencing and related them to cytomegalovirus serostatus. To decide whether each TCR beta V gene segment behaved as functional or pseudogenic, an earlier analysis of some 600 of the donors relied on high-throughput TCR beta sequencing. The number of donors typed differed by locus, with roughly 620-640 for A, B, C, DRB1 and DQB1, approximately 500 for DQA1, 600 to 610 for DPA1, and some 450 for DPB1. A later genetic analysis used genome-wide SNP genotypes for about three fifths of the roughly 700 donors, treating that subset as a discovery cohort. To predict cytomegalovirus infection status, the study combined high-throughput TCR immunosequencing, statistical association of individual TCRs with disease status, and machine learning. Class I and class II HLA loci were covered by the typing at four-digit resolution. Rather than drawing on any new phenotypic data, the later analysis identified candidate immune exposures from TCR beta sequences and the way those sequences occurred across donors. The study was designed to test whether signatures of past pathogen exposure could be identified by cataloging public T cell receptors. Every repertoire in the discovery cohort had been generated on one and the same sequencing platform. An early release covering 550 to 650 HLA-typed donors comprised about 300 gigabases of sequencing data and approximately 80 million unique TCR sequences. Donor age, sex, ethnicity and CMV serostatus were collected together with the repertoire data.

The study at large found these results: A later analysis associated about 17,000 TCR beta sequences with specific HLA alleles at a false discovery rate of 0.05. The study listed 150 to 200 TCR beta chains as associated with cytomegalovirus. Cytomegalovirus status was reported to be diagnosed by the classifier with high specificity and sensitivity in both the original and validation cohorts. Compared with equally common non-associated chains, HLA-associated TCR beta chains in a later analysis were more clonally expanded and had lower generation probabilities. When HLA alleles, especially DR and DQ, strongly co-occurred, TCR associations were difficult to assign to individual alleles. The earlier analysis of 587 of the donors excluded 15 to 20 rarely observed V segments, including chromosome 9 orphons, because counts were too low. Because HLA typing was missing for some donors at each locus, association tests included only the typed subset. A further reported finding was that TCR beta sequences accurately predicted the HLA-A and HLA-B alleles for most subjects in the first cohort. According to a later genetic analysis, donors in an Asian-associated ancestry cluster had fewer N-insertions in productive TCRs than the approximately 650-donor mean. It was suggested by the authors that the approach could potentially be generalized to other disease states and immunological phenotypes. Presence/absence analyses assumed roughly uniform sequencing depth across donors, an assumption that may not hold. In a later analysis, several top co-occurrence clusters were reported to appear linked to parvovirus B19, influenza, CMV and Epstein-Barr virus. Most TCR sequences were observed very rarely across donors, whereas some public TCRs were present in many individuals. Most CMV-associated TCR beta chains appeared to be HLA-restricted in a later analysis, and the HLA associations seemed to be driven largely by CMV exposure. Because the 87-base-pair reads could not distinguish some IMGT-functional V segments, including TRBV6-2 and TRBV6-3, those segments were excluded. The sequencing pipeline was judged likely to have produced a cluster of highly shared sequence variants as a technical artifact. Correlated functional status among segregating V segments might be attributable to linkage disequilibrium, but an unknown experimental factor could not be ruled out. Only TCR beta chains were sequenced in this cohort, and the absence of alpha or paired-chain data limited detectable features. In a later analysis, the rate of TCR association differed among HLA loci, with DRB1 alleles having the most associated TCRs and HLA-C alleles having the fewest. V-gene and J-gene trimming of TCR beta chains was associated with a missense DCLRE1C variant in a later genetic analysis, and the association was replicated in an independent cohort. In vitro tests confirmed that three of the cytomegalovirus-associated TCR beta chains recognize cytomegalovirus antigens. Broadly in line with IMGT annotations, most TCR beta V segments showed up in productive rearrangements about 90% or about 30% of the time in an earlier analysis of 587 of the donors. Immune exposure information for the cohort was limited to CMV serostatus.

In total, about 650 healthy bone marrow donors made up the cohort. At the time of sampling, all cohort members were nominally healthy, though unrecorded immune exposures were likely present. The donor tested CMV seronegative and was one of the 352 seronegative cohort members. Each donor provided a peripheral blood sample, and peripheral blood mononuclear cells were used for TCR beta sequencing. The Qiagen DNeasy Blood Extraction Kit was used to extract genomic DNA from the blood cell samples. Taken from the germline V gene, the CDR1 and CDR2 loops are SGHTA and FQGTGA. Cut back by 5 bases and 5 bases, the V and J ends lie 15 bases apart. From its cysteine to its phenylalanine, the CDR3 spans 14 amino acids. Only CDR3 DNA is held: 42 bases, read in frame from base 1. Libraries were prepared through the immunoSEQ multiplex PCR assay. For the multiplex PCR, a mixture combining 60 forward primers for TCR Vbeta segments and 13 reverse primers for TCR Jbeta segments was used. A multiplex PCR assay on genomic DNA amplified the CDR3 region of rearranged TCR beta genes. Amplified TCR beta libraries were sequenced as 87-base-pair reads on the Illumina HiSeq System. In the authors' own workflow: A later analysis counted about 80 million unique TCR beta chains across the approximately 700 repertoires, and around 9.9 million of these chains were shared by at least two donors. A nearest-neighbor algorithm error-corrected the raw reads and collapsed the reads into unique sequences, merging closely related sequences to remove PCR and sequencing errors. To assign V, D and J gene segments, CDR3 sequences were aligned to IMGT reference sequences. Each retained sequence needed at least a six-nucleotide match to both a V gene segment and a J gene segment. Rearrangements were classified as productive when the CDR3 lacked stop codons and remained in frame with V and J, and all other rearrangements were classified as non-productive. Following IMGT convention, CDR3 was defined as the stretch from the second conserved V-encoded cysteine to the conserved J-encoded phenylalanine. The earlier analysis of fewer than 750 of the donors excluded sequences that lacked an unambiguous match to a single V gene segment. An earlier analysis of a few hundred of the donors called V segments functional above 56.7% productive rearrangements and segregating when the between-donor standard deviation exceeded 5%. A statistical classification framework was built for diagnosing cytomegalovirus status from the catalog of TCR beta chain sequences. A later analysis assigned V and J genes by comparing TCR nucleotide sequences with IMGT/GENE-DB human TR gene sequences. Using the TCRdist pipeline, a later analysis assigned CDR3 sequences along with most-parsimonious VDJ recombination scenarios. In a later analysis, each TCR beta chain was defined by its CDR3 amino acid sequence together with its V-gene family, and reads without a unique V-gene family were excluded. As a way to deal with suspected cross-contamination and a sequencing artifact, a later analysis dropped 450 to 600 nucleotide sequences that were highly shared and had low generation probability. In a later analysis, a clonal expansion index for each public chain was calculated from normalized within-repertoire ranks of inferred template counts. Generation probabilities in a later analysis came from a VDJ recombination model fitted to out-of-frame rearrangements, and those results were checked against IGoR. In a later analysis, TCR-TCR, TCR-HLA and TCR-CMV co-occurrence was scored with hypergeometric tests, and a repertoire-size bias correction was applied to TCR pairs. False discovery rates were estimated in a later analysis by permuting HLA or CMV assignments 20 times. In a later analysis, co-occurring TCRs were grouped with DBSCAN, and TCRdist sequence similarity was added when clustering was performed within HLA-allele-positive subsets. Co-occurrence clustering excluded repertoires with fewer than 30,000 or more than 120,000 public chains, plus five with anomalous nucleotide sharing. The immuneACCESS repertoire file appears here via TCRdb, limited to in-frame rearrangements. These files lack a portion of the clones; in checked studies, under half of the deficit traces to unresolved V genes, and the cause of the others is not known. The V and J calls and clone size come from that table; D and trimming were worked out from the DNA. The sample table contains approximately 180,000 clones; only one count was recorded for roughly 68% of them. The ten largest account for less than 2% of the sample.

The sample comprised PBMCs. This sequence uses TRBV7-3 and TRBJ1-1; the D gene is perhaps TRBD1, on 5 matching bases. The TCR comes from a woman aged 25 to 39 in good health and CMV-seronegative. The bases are TGTGCCAGCAGCCTCTACGACAGAGCAACTGAAGCTTTCTTT. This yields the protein CASSLYDRATEAFF.